This TCR beta chain comes out of a study of shared clonotypes between healthy human individuals. Study summary: Each donor's CD4 naive and CD4 memory cells filled three plates apiece, CD8 naive two, and CD8 memory one. Findings of the study overall: Inspection by rarefaction showed sorted-subset sequencing to be incomplete despite large depth.

CDR3 length: 12 amino acids. The V and J ends lost 4 bases and 5 bases respectively, with 9 bases between them. Germline V gives CDR1 SGHRS, CDR2 YFSETQ. Into CD45RA+ naive and CD45RA-negative memory subsets, the CD4+ cells were split. At the deep level, the assay was run. Assay used: immunoSEQ multiplex PCR; TCRdb lists only in-frame clones, some missing. The table lists 2 million to 3 million clones, approximately 94% of them singletons. On this clone itself: Its antigen remains unknown. The same CDR3 is also encoded by other DNA sequences in this sample.

The J gene is TRBJ2-5, the V gene TRBV5-1, with unresolved D. This sequence originates from a man in his late teens or twenties in good health. Some clones in this sample may be carry-over from other donors' samples. The sample was naive CD4+ T cells from PBMCs. Subset indicated: CD45RA+ positively selected. The CDR3 DNA is TGCGCCAGCAGCCTAGGATGGGAGACCCAGTACTTC. Its translation: CASSLGWETQYF.